One sample yielded the 7 T cell receptor beta chains listed below, sequenced in a study of CDR3 diversity in severe acne (dated by TCRdb to between 2019 and 2020). The library was prepared using PCR. Sequencing used an Illumina HiSeq 2000. TCRdb trimmed the raw reads at Q25, called clones with MiXCR and kept productive beta chains. Entries that share a CDR3 protein sequence are merged under the most common genes and DNA. The sample table shows fewer than 90,000 distinct CDR3 sequences, and about 49% are seen once. Of the sample, roughly 12% falls within the top ten clones. The sequenced sample was blood. The receptors shown here come from a male donor with severe acne vulgaris.

This clonotype was counted only a few times. This chain links TRBV6-1 with TRBJ1-4, with unresolved D. Deletions cut 7 bases from V and 5 bases from J, with 11 bases between. The CDR3 consists of 13 residues. The germline V gene has CDR1 MNHNS and CDR2 SASEGT. The chain's CDR3 is CASIAAKNEKLFF. CDR3 in DNA: TGTGCCAGCATTGCAGCCAAGAATGAAAAACTGTTTTTT.

In its sample, this clonotype was seen many times. V is TRBV29-1 and J is TRBJ2-5; D gene unclear. The CDR3 length is 13 residues. Trimming shortened V by 0 bases and J by 2 bases, and 7 bases separated the two germline ends. CDR1 and CDR2 (germline): SQVTM, ANQGSEA. CDR3 nucleotides: TGCAGCGTTGAAGATGACCTTCAAGAGACCCAGTACTTC. Protein: CSVEDDLQETQYF.

This clonotype is medium-sized (0.01 to 0.1%) in the sample. Here the CDR3 reads CAISDVAGAGTGELFF. The DNA of the CDR3 is TGTGCCATCAGTGATGTAGCGGGAGCGGGCACCGGGGAGCTGTTTTTT. The V call is TRBV10-3, the J call TRBJ2-2, with 9 bases matching TRBD2. The V gene end was trimmed by 3 bases and the J gene end by 4 bases; junction bases not matched to a gene: 6. There are 16 residues in the CDR3. CDR1 is ENHRY and CDR2 is SYGVKD in the germline V gene.

The rearrangement links TRBV25-1 to TRBJ1-5; the D gene is possibly TRBD1 (5 bases). Germline V gives CDR1 MGHDK, CDR2 SYGVNS. With 6 bases removed from V and 6 bases from J, the gap between germline ends came to 15 bases. The CDR3 runs 14 residues. The CDR3 here is CASSLGGEGQPQHF. In DNA form, the CDR3 reads TGTGCCAGCAGCTTAGGAGGGGAGGGTCAGCCCCAGCATTTT.

The table lists this clonotype with a few counts. The rearrangement uses TRBV6-5 and TRBJ1-2; D is unclear. Deletions cut 5 bases from V and 8 bases from J, with 27 bases between. Germline assignment: CDR1 MNHEY and CDR2 SVGAGI. This CDR3 contains 17 residues. CDR3 sequence reads: CASSKGLEFPLKLGYTF. Here the CDR3 DNA reads TGTGCCAGCAGTAAAGGACTAGAGTTTCCCCTGAAATTAGGCTACACCTTC.

This clonotype was found many times. This chain uses TRBV7-2 with TRBJ2-5, with 7 bases aligning to TRBD2. The ends lost 1 base at V and 1 base at J; junction bases unmatched: 3. Germline CDR1 reads SGHTA; CDR2 reads FQGNSA. This CDR3 is 15 amino acids long. DNA for the CDR3: TGTGCCAGCAGCTTAGGAGCGGGGACCCAAGAGACCCAGTACTTC. Amino acids: CASSLGAGTQETQYF.

The V and J genes are TRBV20-1 and TRBJ2-5; 7 bases agree with TRBD1. The ends lost 3 bases at V and 5 bases at J; junction bases unmatched: 12. CDR1 and CDR2 from the germline V gene are DFQATT and SNEGSKA (reference sequence). The CDR3 runs 15 residues. The CDR3 loop reads CSASESGQPNETQYF. DNA of the CDR3: TGCAGTGCTAGCGAATCGGGACAGCCAAATGAGACCCAGTACTTC.